A selection of T cell receptor beta chains follows, all from one sample in a study of regulatory T cells in long-lasting Graves disease. TCRdb reprocessed the multiplex PCR reads via MiXCR and lists one record per CDR3 protein. Of about 460,000 distinct CDR3 sequences in the sample, about 22% are singletons; the top ten hold under 15%. The material sequenced was peripheral blood mononuclear cells (PBMCs), taken when the disease was refractory, from a patient treated with antithyroid drugs. These receptors all stem from a female donor with Graves disease. CDR3s include the opening cysteine and the closing phenylalanine or tryptophan. The D gene is left open where the match is weak. Size is omitted from some rows. Given values are once, few, many or a class for expanded clones.

clone_size: few
v_call: TRBV7-2
j_call: TRBJ2-7
d_call: TRBD2
cdr3_aa: CASSLAGPNTYEQYF
cdr3_nt: TGTGCCAGCAGCCTAGCGGGACCCAATACCTACGAGCAGTACTTC

clone_size: few
v_call: TRBV29-1
j_call: TRBJ1-5
d_call: TRBD1
cdr3_aa: CSARTGGNQPQHF
cdr3_nt: TGCAGCGCTCGGACAGGGGGCAATCAGCCCCAGCATTTT

clone_size: many
v_call: TRBV11-2
j_call: TRBJ2-5
d_call: -
cdr3_aa: CASSSIGGKETQYF
cdr3_nt: TGTGCCAGCAGCTCCATTGGGGGGAAGGAGACCCAGTACTTC

clone_size: -
v_call: TRBV7-7
j_call: TRBJ2-2
d_call: TRBD2
cdr3_aa: CASSLAELGAGVSGELFF
cdr3_nt: TGTGCTAGCAGCTTAGCGGAGTTGGGAGCGGGAGTCTCCGGGGAGCTGTTTTTT

clone_size: few
v_call: TRBV30
j_call: TRBJ1-5
d_call: -
cdr3_aa: CAWSVPGTHNQPQHF
cdr3_nt: TGTGCCTGGAGTGTACCAGGGACACATAATCAGCCCCAGCATTTT

clone_size: once
v_call: TRBV14
j_call: TRBJ2-2
d_call: TRBD1
cdr3_aa: CASSGRGITTGELFF
cdr3_nt: TGTGCCAGCAGCGGCAGGGGGATAACCACCGGGGAGCTGTTTTTT

clone_size: few
v_call: TRBV7-9
j_call: TRBJ1-1
d_call: -
cdr3_aa: CASSLAGGTLSEAFF
cdr3_nt: TGTGCCAGCAGCTTAGCGGGGGGGACGTTATCTGAAGCTTTCTTT

clone_size: many
v_call: TRBV3-1
j_call: TRBJ2-4
d_call: -
cdr3_aa: CASSPPYKNIQYF
cdr3_nt: TGTGCCAGCAGCCCCCCTTACAAAAACATTCAGTACTTC

clone_size: -
v_call: TRBV7-3
j_call: TRBJ1-5
d_call: -
cdr3_aa: CASSSVQGQPQHF
cdr3_nt: TGTGCCAGCAGCTCGGTACAGGGCCAGCCCCAGCATTTT

clone_size: many
v_call: TRBV7-9
j_call: TRBJ1-6
d_call: -
cdr3_aa: CASSLERESPLHF
cdr3_nt: TGTGCCAGCAGCCTTGAAAGGGAATCACCCCTCCACTTT

clone_size: many
v_call: TRBV12-3/TRBV12-4
j_call: TRBJ2-7
d_call: -
cdr3_aa: CASSYMRAGSDEQYF
cdr3_nt: TGTGCCAGCAGCTACATGCGGGCAGGGTCAGACGAGCAGTACTTC

clone_size: many
v_call: TRBV28
j_call: TRBJ1-2
d_call: TRBD1
cdr3_aa: CASSHGGGRGSYGYTF
cdr3_nt: TGTGCCAGCAGCCATGGTGGGGGCAGGGGGAGCTATGGCTACACCTTC

clone_size: -
v_call: TRBV28
j_call: TRBJ2-2
d_call: TRBD2
cdr3_aa: CASSWNLAGGDTGELFF
cdr3_nt: TGTGCCAGCAGTTGGAACCTAGCGGGAGGGGACACCGGGGAGCTGTTTTTT

clone_size: few
v_call: TRBV6-2/TRBV6-3
j_call: TRBJ2-7
d_call: -
cdr3_aa: CASSPAGRHREQYF
cdr3_nt: TGTGCCAGCAGCCCCGCGGGGCGCCATCGGGAGCAGTACTTC

clone_size: few
v_call: TRBV28
j_call: TRBJ2-3
d_call: -
cdr3_aa: CASGDGGATDTQYF
cdr3_nt: TGTGCCAGCGGGGATGGCGGAGCTACAGATACGCAGTATTTT

clone_size: -
v_call: TRBV28
j_call: TRBJ2-7
d_call: TRBD2
cdr3_aa: CASRPTSGGSYEQYF
cdr3_nt: TGTGCCAGCAGACCGACTAGCGGGGGTTCCTACGAGCAGTACTTC

clone_size: -
v_call: TRBV4-1
j_call: TRBJ1-1
d_call: TRBD1
cdr3_aa: CASSLDRGSITEAFF
cdr3_nt: TGCGCCAGCAGCCTCGACAGGGGATCCATCACTGAAGCTTTCTTT

clone_size: -
v_call: TRBV11-2
j_call: TRBJ1-6
d_call: -
cdr3_aa: CASRRQRVNSPLHF
cdr3_nt: TGTGCCAGCCGTCGGCAGAGAGTAAATTCACCCCTCCACTTT

clone_size: many
v_call: TRBV11-2
j_call: TRBJ2-5
d_call: -
cdr3_aa: CASSFGGRKETQYF
cdr3_nt: TGTGCCAGCAGCTTTGGTGGTCGAAAAGAGACCCAGTACTTC

clone_size: few
v_call: TRBV24-1
j_call: TRBJ1-2
d_call: TRBD1
cdr3_aa: CATSPKGQGNYGYTF
cdr3_nt: TGTGCCACCAGTCCAAAGGGACAGGGGAACTATGGCTACACCTTC

clone_size: many
v_call: TRBV12-3/TRBV12-4
j_call: TRBJ1-1
d_call: -
cdr3_aa: CASSFGDPDVAEAFF
cdr3_nt: TGTGCCAGCAGTTTCGGTGACCCGGATGTTGCTGAAGCTTTCTTT

clone_size: -
v_call: TRBV10-3
j_call: TRBJ1-3
d_call: -
cdr3_aa: CAISESPGGGSGNTIYF
cdr3_nt: TGTGCCATCAGTGAGTCGCCGGGAGGGGGCTCTGGAAACACCATATATTTT

clone_size: -
v_call: TRBV30
j_call: TRBJ1-4
d_call: -
cdr3_aa: CAWSVPSAGWEKLFF
cdr3_nt: TGTGCCTGGAGTGTACCTTCGGCAGGGTGGGAAAAACTGTTTTTT

clone_size: few
v_call: TRBV15
j_call: TRBJ1-1
d_call: -
cdr3_aa: CATSREGGARAFF
cdr3_nt: TGTGCCACCAGCAGAGAGGGGGGGGCGAGGGCTTTCTTT

clone_size: few
v_call: TRBV7-6
j_call: TRBJ1-1
d_call: -
cdr3_aa: CASSLSLQGSNEAFF
cdr3_nt: TGTGCCAGCAGCTTATCCCTCCAGGGGTCGAATGAAGCTTTCTTT

clone_size: few
v_call: TRBV20-1
j_call: TRBJ2-7
d_call: TRBD2
cdr3_aa: CSARTSGGRWSYEQYF
cdr3_nt: TGCAGTGCTAGAACTAGCGGGGGCCGATGGTCCTACGAGCAGTACTTC

clone_size: few
v_call: TRBV12-3/TRBV12-4
j_call: TRBJ1-3
d_call: TRBD1
cdr3_aa: CASSFLRDSRNTIYF
cdr3_nt: TGTGCCAGCAGTTTTTTACGGGACAGCCGAAACACCATATATTTT

clone_size: many
v_call: TRBV2
j_call: TRBJ1-1
d_call: -
cdr3_aa: CASSLRGTEAFF
cdr3_nt: TGTGCCAGCAGCTTGAGGGGTACTGAAGCTTTCTTT

clone_size: -
v_call: TRBV7-2
j_call: TRBJ2-1
d_call: -
cdr3_aa: CASSLGGTMNEQFF
cdr3_nt: TGTGCCAGCAGCTTAGGGGGGACGATGAATGAGCAGTTCTTC

clone_size: -
v_call: TRBV7-3
j_call: TRBJ1-1
d_call: TRBD1
cdr3_aa: CASSQGTGQGAFF
cdr3_nt: TGCGCCAGCAGCCAAGGGACAGGGCAGGGGGCTTTCTTT

clone_size: -
v_call: TRBV6-6
j_call: TRBJ1-5
d_call: -
cdr3_aa: CASSYSTPGYNQPQHF
cdr3_nt: TGTGCCAGCAGTTACTCGACCCCAGGGTACAATCAGCCCCAGCATTTT

clone_size: many
v_call: TRBV6-1
j_call: TRBJ1-4
d_call: -
cdr3_aa: CASSNGGKLFF
cdr3_nt: TGTGCCAGCAGTAACGGGGGAAAGCTGTTTTTT

clone_size: few
v_call: TRBV7-9
j_call: TRBJ2-2
d_call: -
cdr3_aa: CASSSWTETNTGELFF
cdr3_nt: TGTGCCAGCAGCAGCTGGACGGAGACGAACACCGGGGAGCTGTTTTTT

clone_size: -
v_call: TRBV29-1
j_call: TRBJ2-7
d_call: -
cdr3_aa: CSVRTVMVSYEQYF
cdr3_nt: TGCAGCGTCCGGACTGTGATGGTCTCCTACGAGCAGTACTTC

clone_size: many
v_call: TRBV3-1
j_call: TRBJ1-2
d_call: -
cdr3_aa: CASSHTQGLYGYTF
cdr3_nt: TGTGCCAGCAGTCACACACAGGGCCTCTATGGCTACACCTTC

clone_size: once
v_call: TRBV20-1
j_call: TRBJ2-5
d_call: -
cdr3_aa: CSARDGTGVGETQYF
cdr3_nt: TGCAGTGCTAGAGACGGTACGGGAGTGGGAGAGACCCAGTACTTC

clone_size: few
v_call: TRBV7-3
j_call: TRBJ2-7
d_call: TRBD2
cdr3_aa: CASSLREGPSGEQYF
cdr3_nt: TGTGCCAGCAGCTTACGGGAGGGGCCCTCCGGCGAGCAGTACTTC

clone_size: -
v_call: TRBV6-5
j_call: TRBJ2-5
d_call: TRBD2
cdr3_aa: CASSYRVAGGLGRETQYF
cdr3_nt: TGTGCCAGCAGTTACCGGGTAGCGGGAGGCCTAGGAAGAGAGACCCAGTACTTC

clone_size: -
v_call: TRBV19
j_call: TRBJ2-5
d_call: TRBD2
cdr3_aa: CASSAYSGGGQGQETQYF
cdr3_nt: TGTGCCAGTAGTGCCTACTCGGGAGGTGGGCAGGGACAAGAGACCCAGTACTTC

clone_size: few
v_call: TRBV30
j_call: TRBJ2-2
d_call: TRBD2
cdr3_aa: CAWGRLAPGELFF
cdr3_nt: TGTGCCTGGGGAAGACTAGCTCCCGGGGAGCTGTTTTTT

clone_size: -
v_call: TRBV7-8
j_call: TRBJ2-3
d_call: -
cdr3_aa: CASSPIRLDTQYF
cdr3_nt: TGTGCCAGCAGCCCTATTCGCCTGGATACGCAGTATTTT

clone_size: many
v_call: TRBV5-5
j_call: TRBJ1-5
d_call: -
cdr3_aa: CASSLTVSNQPQHF
cdr3_nt: TGTGCCAGCAGTTTGACAGTTAGCAATCAGCCCCAGCATTTT

clone_size: few
v_call: TRBV18
j_call: TRBJ1-1
d_call: -
cdr3_aa: CASSPGQMFSEAFF
cdr3_nt: TGTGCCAGCTCACCCGGACAGATGTTCAGTGAAGCTTTCTTT

clone_size: many
v_call: TRBV7-9
j_call: TRBJ1-1
d_call: -
cdr3_aa: CASSHVRSNTEAFF
cdr3_nt: TGTGCCAGCAGCCACGTTAGGAGCAACACTGAAGCTTTCTTT

clone_size: many
v_call: TRBV15
j_call: TRBJ1-1
d_call: -
cdr3_aa: CATNAMSGNTEAFF
cdr3_nt: TGTGCCACCAACGCCATGTCCGGTAACACTGAAGCTTTCTTT

clone_size: many
v_call: TRBV4-3
j_call: TRBJ2-7
d_call: -
cdr3_aa: CASSQVVRDYEQYF
cdr3_nt: TGCGCCAGCAGCCAAGTAGTCCGGGACTACGAGCAGTACTTC

clone_size: few
v_call: TRBV24-1
j_call: TRBJ2-7
d_call: -
cdr3_aa: CATSDLGRLFRYEQYF
cdr3_nt: TGTGCCACCAGTGATTTGGGACGGCTTTTCCGCTACGAGCAGTACTTC

clone_size: -
v_call: TRBV19
j_call: TRBJ1-1
d_call: -
cdr3_aa: CASSIPRATEAFF
cdr3_nt: TGTGCCAGTAGTATCCCCAGGGCCACTGAAGCTTTCTTT

clone_size: few
v_call: TRBV20-1
j_call: TRBJ2-7
d_call: TRBD2
cdr3_aa: CSVPGGLYEQYF
cdr3_nt: TGCAGTGTTCCGGGGGGGCTGTACGAGCAGTACTTC

clone_size: many
v_call: TRBV2
j_call: TRBJ2-6
d_call: -
cdr3_aa: CASSEWTAGANVLTF
cdr3_nt: TGTGCCAGCAGTGAGTGGACAGCCGGGGCCAACGTCCTGACTTTC

clone_size: -
v_call: TRBV7-2
j_call: TRBJ1-3
d_call: -
cdr3_aa: CASSLGPGAGNTIYF
cdr3_nt: TGTGCCAGCAGCTTAGGACCAGGGGCTGGAAACACCATATATTTT